The 25 T cell receptor beta chains given below trace back to one sample, sequenced in a study of cytomegalovirus exposure and HLA in healthy donors. The PCR used 60 Vbeta and 13 Jbeta primers. Clones were sequenced by immunoSEQ multiplex PCR, and TCRdb holds only the in-frame ones, with some missing. The sample lists about 130,000 clones; about three quarters were seen once. The sequenced sample consisted of PBMCs. These receptors were collected from a middle-aged woman in good health and CMV-seronegative.

The chain combines TRBV28 with TRBJ2-1, with a tentative D call TRBD2 (5 bases). Germline CDR1 is MDHEN and CDR2 is SYDVKM. The CDR3 is made up of 12 amino acids. V dropped 10 bases and J dropped 15 bases, with 22 bases sitting between them. CDR3 coding DNA: TGTGCCACCTCCCTAGCATCCCGTGCATGGTTCTTC. Its protein product is CATSLASRAWFF. Combining the CDR3 with reference TRBV28 and TRBJ2-1 gives the whole variable domain DVKVTQSSRYLVKRTGEKVFLECVQDMDHENMFWYRQDPGLGLRLIYFSYDVKMKEKGDIPEGYSVSREKKERFSLILESASTNQTSMYLCATSLASRAWFFGPGTRLTVL.

This clone has a handful of counts. The V call is TRBV30, the J call TRBJ1-2; TRBD1 might be the D (5 bases). V dropped 4 bases and J dropped 3 bases, with 9 bases sitting between them. Germline lookup yields CDR1 GTSNPN and CDR2 SVGIG (reference sequence). The CDR3 consists of 12 residues. This CDR3 reads CAWKTEHYGYTF. The CDR3 region has the DNA TGTGCCTGGAAGACAGAGCACTATGGCTACACCTTC.

V is TRBV6-5 and J is TRBJ2-1; D is possibly TRBD2 (5 bases). The CDR3 covers 16 residues. V lost 4 bases, J lost 6 bases, and 19 bases lay in between. CDR1 is MNHEY, CDR2 SVGAGI, per germline. The CDR3: CASSLAGLPGLNEQFF. The DNA for the CDR3 is TGTGCCAGCAGTTTGGCGGGCCTCCCCGGCCTCAATGAGCAGTTCTTC.

The chain joins TRBV5-5 to TRBJ2-7, with a tentative D call TRBD1 (6 bases). The germline V and J ends were trimmed by 4 bases and 2 bases, with 16 bases remaining between them. CDR3 length: 15 amino acids. CDR1 and CDR2 (germline): SGHKS, YYEKEE (reference sequence). The CDR3 nucleotides read TGTGCCAGCAGCCCGACAGGTACATTAACCTACGAGCAGTACTTC. Amino acid sequence: CASSPTGTLTYEQYF.

The chain has TRBV19 and TRBJ1-2; 11 positions match TRBD1. The germline V gene encodes CDR1 LNHDA and CDR2 SQIVND (reference sequence). Germline trimming cut 11 bases from V and 6 bases from J; bases unmatched to any gene: 5. The CDR3 has 12 amino acids. The CDR3 DNA reads as TGTGCCGGTTGGACAGGGGGCGATGGCTACACCTTC. It translates to CAGWTGGDGYTF.

Only a few counts were recorded for this clone. The chain uses TRBV25-1 and TRBJ1-1; D may be TRBD1 (6 bases). From germline, CDR1 is MGHDK and CDR2 SYGVNS. CDR3 length equals 14 residues. The V end was cut by 3 bases, the J end by 7 bases, with 15 bases between. Written as DNA, the CDR3 is TGTGCCAGCAGTGACTCGCCGACAGGCGGTGAAGCTTTCTTT. It encodes CASSDSPTGGEAFF.

The rearrangement joins TRBV6-1 to TRBJ1-5; no clear D gene. CDR1 is MNHNS and CDR2 is SASEGT in the germline V gene. V was cut by 6 bases and J by 4 bases, with 10 bases left in between. The CDR3 runs 13 residues. The CDR3 DNA is TGTGCCAGCAGAACTGCAACGAATCAGCCCCAGCATTTT. Protein sequence: CASRTATNQPQHF.

This chain connects TRBV4-1 to TRBJ2-7; 11 bases are shared with TRBD1. Germline V gene sequence: CDR1 MGHRA, CDR2 YSYEKL. The V segment lost 3 bases and the J segment 3 bases; nucleotides outside the gene matches: 7. The CDR3 totals 16 residues. The CDR3 DNA is TGCGCCAGCAGCCATCTGCCGGGACAGGGGGACTACGAGCAGTACTTC. This encodes CASSHLPGQGDYEQYF.

The chain employs TRBV10-3 and TRBJ2-5; TRBD1 matches 7 bases. V gave up 6 bases and J gave up 1 base; unmatched junction bases: 8. Germline assignment: CDR1 ENHRY and CDR2 SYGVKD. The CDR3 sequence is 15 residues long. The CDR3 here is CAIRDYRGTQETQYF. The DNA of the CDR3 is TGTGCCATCAGGGATTACAGGGGTACCCAAGAGACCCAGTACTTC.

The chain employs TRBV18 and TRBJ2-3; weak D call: TRBD2 (6 bases). The CDR3 runs to 17 residues. V lost 2 bases and J lost 4, with 19 bases in between. Looked up from germline, CDR1 is KGHSH and CDR2 is LQKENI. The CDR3 DNA reads as TGTGCCAGCTCACCATCCGGAGGGTTGGTGGGAGCAGATACGCAGTATTTT. This sequence encodes CASSPSGGLVGADTQYF.

The CDR3 here is CAWSVAGAKGEQFF. As DNA, the CDR3 is TGTGCCTGGAGTGTAGCGGGGGCCAAAGGGGAGCAGTTCTTC. V gene TRBV30 combines with J gene TRBJ2-1, with 8 bases that match TRBD2. J lost 10 bases, V lost 0 bases, and 8 bases had no gene match. Germline lookup yields CDR1 GTSNPN and CDR2 SVGIG (reference sequence). CDR3 length: 14 amino acids.

This clone appeared once. The rearrangement links TRBV9 to TRBJ2-4, with 8 bases fitting TRBD1. The ends lost 4 bases at V and 0 bases at J; junction bases unmatched: 9. Germline V gene sequence: CDR1 SGDLS, CDR2 YYNGEE. The CDR3 consists of 17 residues. CDR3 sequence (DNA): TGTGCCAGCAGCCCTACAGGGGGGCCCCTAGCCAAAAACATTCAGTACTTC. Protein sequence: CASSPTGGPLAKNIQYF.

The V call is TRBV9, the J call TRBJ2-1, with 8 bases identical to TRBD1. J gave up 10 bases and V 5 bases, and 17 bases lay outside the gene matches. Germline assignment: CDR1 SGDLS and CDR2 YYNGEE. This CDR3 region has 16 residues. DNA of the CDR3: TGTGCCAGCAGAGCTGGTTCCGGGACAGGCCTGGGCGAGCAGTTCTTC. Translated, it gives CASRAGSGTGLGEQFF.

This clone was observed a few times. The chain uses TRBV9 and TRBJ2-5; the match to TRBD2 covers 10 bases. V lost 0 bases and J lost 0; bases outside the gene matches: 2. This CDR3 contains 16 residues. Germline V gene data show CDR1 as SGDLS and CDR2 as YYNGEE. The CDR3 DNA sequence: TGTGCCAGCAGCGTAGGTAGCGGGAGGTACCAAGAGACCCAGTACTTC. It codes for CASSVGSGRYQETQYF.

V and J are TRBV6-5 and TRBJ1-1; D gene ambiguous. The length of the CDR3 is 14 residues. Germline V CDR1 and CDR2: MNHEY, SVGAGI. The V end was cut by 6 bases, the J end by 2 bases, with 13 bases between. CDR3 sequence reads: CASSSEQSNTEAFF. CDR3 nucleotide sequence: TGTGCCAGCAGCTCGGAACAGAGCAACACTGAAGCTTTCTTT.

V is TRBV27 and J is TRBJ1-5; 10 nucleotides line up with TRBD1. Germline CDR1 MNHEY, CDR2 SMNVEV (reference sequence). V gave up 2 bases and J gave up 2 bases; unmatched junction bases: 9. This CDR3 is 18 amino acids long. In DNA form, the CDR3 reads TGTGCCAGCAGTTTACAAGGGGGCGGGACAGGGGGCAATCAGCCCCAGCATTTT. Its translation is CASSLQGGGTGGNQPQHF.

This clone was seen only once. The gene calls are TRBV7-2 and TRBJ1-2; 7 nucleotides match TRBD1. The CDR3 length is 14 residues. V lost 6 bases, J lost 6 bases, and 10 bases stayed unmatched. Germline V gives CDR1 SGHTA, CDR2 FQGNSA. The chain's CDR3 is CASRSGGLRNGYTF. Written as DNA, the CDR3 is TGTGCCAGCAGATCAGGGGGGTTGAGGAATGGCTACACCTTC.

This clone occurred once. The chain is built from TRBV6-6 and TRBJ2-1, with 14 bases identical to TRBD2. The germline gives CDR1 MNHNY, CDR2 SVGAGI (reference sequence). Unmatched junction bases numbered 6, after V lost 6 bases and J lost 11 bases. This CDR3 is built from 14 residues. The CDR3 here is CASSYGTSGSQQFF. As DNA, the CDR3 is TGTGCCAGCAGCTACGGGACTAGCGGGAGCCAGCAGTTCTTC.

The chain joins TRBV6-5 to TRBJ1-2; the match to TRBD1 covers 10 bases. Germline V CDR1 and CDR2: MNHEY, SVGAGI. This CDR3 comprises 14 residues. V gave up 5 bases and J gave up 8 bases; unmatched junction bases: 8. Written as DNA, the CDR3 is TGTGCCAGCAGTGAAGGGGACAGGGGAGGGGGCTACACCTTC. Amino acids: CASSEGDRGGGYTF.

This clone was seen once. The chain recombines TRBV6-6 with TRBJ2-5; 9 bases line up with TRBD1. The J call may not be correct, given that the DNA end is closer to TRBJ2-7. The CDR3 loop spans 13 amino acids. Germline loops: CDR1 MNHNY, CDR2 SVGAGI (reference sequence). The DNA for the CDR3 is TGTGCCAGCACTCATCGGACAGGGGCCGAGCAGTACTTC. This translates into CASTHRTGAEQYF.

The chain combines TRBV5-1 with TRBJ2-2, with 8 positions matching TRBD2. The germline V gene has CDR1 SGHRS and CDR2 YFSETQ. With 3 bases clipped from V and 5 bases from J, the junction kept 9 bases outside the gene matches. The CDR3 has 16 amino acids. The DNA for the CDR3 is TGCGCCAGCAGCTCCGTGTTCGGGGGGGCTACCGGGGAGCTGTTTTTT. Protein sequence: CASSSVFGGATGELFF.

The table lists this clone with a few counts. This rearrangement joins TRBV6-5 to TRBJ1-1; D is possibly TRBD1 (6 bases). There are 15 residues in the CDR3. V dropped 7 bases and J dropped 1 base, with 16 bases sitting between them. Per germline, CDR1 MNHEY and CDR2 SVGAGI. CDR3 sequence reads: CASKNQQGTNTEAFF. The DNA of the CDR3 is TGTGCCAGCAAAAACCAACAGGGTACGAACACTGAAGCTTTCTTT.

This chain uses TRBV28 with TRBJ2-5; D is unresolved. Judging by the DNA end, TRBJ2-7 fits better; the J call may be wrong. The germline gives CDR1 MDHEN, CDR2 SYDVKM. The CDR3 runs to 14 residues. In nucleotides, the CDR3 is TGTGCCAGCAGTTCACCGTCTAAATACTACGAGCAGTACTTC. Protein product: CASSSPSKYYEQYF.

The chain is built from TRBV15 and TRBJ2-7, with 10 bases fitting TRBD1. The J segment lost 4 bases and the V segment lost 6 bases, leaving 6 bases of the junction unmatched. From germline, CDR1 is LNHNV and CDR2 YYDKDF (reference sequence). This CDR3 spans 14 amino acids. The CDR3 protein is CATSSTGGLYEQYF. The CDR3 DNA reads as TGTGCCACCAGTTCGACAGGGGGCCTGTACGAGCAGTACTTC.

The genes are TRBV5-1 and TRBJ1-2, with D maybe TRBD1 (5 bases). CDR1 is SGHRS, CDR2 YFSETQ, per germline. This CDR3 comprises 14 residues. V was trimmed by 6 bases and J by 6 bases, leaving 18 bases between them. CDR3 nucleotide sequence: TGCGCCAGCACCCCTCGGGACGGGGGGGATGGCTACACCTTC. Residues: CASTPRDGGDGYTF.